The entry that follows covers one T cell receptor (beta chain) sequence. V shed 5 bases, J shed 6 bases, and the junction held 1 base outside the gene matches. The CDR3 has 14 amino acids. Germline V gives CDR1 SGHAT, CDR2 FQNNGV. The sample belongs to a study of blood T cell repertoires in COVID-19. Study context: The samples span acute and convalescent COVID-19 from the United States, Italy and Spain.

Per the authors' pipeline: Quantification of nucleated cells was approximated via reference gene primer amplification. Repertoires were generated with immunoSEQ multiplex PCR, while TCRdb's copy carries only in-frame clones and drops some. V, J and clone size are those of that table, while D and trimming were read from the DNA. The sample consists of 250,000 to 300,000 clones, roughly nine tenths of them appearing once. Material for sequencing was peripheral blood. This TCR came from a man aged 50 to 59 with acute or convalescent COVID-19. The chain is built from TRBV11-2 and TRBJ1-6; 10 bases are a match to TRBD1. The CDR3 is CASSRDRGNSPLHF. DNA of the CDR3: TGTGCCAGCAGCCGGGACAGGGGTAATTCACCCCTCCACTTT.